This is a list of T cell receptor beta chains from one sample in a study of blood T cell repertoires in COVID-19. The assay was immunoSEQ multiplex PCR, and TCRdb's table has in-frame clones only and misses some. The sample carries under 140,000 clones, about 80% recorded once. Sequencing was carried out using peripheral blood. These receptors all stem from a woman older than 75 with acute or convalescent COVID-19. The CDR3 runs from the conserved cysteine through the conserved F or W.

v_gene: TRBV7-8; j_gene: TRBJ2-3; CDR3aa: CASSRGVGVRLSGTQYF
v_gene: TRBV9; j_gene: TRBJ2-3; CDR3aa: CASSVDLLAGGMADTQYF
v_gene: TRBV11-2; j_gene: TRBJ2-7; CDR3aa: CASTAGQGLGEQYF
v_gene: TRBV2; j_gene: TRBJ1-4; CDR3aa: CASGRVKGRTTNEKLFF
v_gene: TRBV11-2; j_gene: TRBJ2-2; CDR3aa: CASSKGQEDYRELFF
v_gene: TRBV15; j_gene: TRBJ2-1; CDR3aa: CATSRAWAGGPNEQFF
v_gene: TRBV6-6; j_gene: TRBJ2-7; CDR3aa: CASRNPNYYEQYF
v_gene: TRBV1; j_gene: TRBJ2-7; CDR3aa: CTSSRGEVSLEDYEQYF
v_gene: TRBV28; j_gene: TRBJ2-5; CDR3aa: CASRVTVGETQYF
v_gene: TRBV5-4; j_gene: TRBJ2-5; CDR3aa: CATREGTNQETQYF
v_gene: TRBV6-1; j_gene: TRBJ1-5; CDR3aa: CASSEGHQAQPQHF
v_gene: TRBV24-1; j_gene: TRBJ2-1; CDR3aa: CATSDSWTNNEQFF
v_gene: TRBV5-4; j_gene: TRBJ2-2; CDR3aa: CASSRLAGATGELFF
v_gene: TRBV27; j_gene: TRBJ1-3; CDR3aa: CASARGGPGNTIYF
v_gene: TRBV28; j_gene: TRBJ2-7; CDR3aa: CASSSNWLVPYEQYF
v_gene: TRBV10-3; j_gene: TRBJ2-2; CDR3aa: CAISEANSGSTGELFF
v_gene: TRBV21-1; j_gene: TRBJ1-5; CDR3aa: CASSKIRTVSNQPQHF
v_gene: TRBV6-1; j_gene: TRBJ2-7; CDR3aa: CASSENERRAYEQYF
v_gene: TRBV19; j_gene: TRBJ2-5; CDR3aa: CASSIVAGMYQETQYF
v_gene: TRBV19; j_gene: TRBJ1-1; CDR3aa: CASSAPGRWNTEAFF
v_gene: TRBV7-3; j_gene: TRBJ1-1; CDR3aa: CASSVQGLGDTEAFF
v_gene: TRBV5-1; j_gene: TRBJ1-6; CDR3aa: CASSQDRAHSPLHF
v_gene: TRBV18; j_gene: TRBJ2-3; CDR3aa: CASSSGLAPDTQYF
v_gene: TRBV5-1; j_gene: TRBJ1-4; CDR3aa: CASSLEQPTNEKLFF
v_gene: TRBV5-6; j_gene: TRBJ2-2; CDR3aa: CASSWTGTSGGDTGELFF
v_gene: TRBV11-2; j_gene: TRBJ2-5; CDR3aa: CASSSGTGGQETQYF
v_gene: TRBV19; j_gene: TRBJ2-2; CDR3aa: CASSISGEVGELFF
v_gene: TRBV5-1; j_gene: TRBJ2-7; CDR3aa: CASSLEQQPTYEQYF
v_gene: TRBV18; j_gene: TRBJ2-5; CDR3aa: CASSPGTVQETQYF
v_gene: TRBV14; j_gene: TRBJ2-7; CDR3aa: CASSQVAEQYF
v_gene: TRBV4-2; j_gene: TRBJ2-3; CDR3aa: CASSQEVAGVGDTQYF
v_gene: TRBV18; j_gene: TRBJ2-5; CDR3aa: CASSLRQGVGQETQYF
v_gene: TRBV28; j_gene: TRBJ1-2; CDR3aa: CATTRGLANYGYTF
v_gene: TRBV6-5; j_gene: TRBJ1-1; CDR3aa: CASSYPGTGKAFF
v_gene: TRBV7-9; j_gene: TRBJ1-2; CDR3aa: CASRQKARYGYTF
v_gene: TRBV28; j_gene: TRBJ1-2; CDR3aa: CASSLPGGSSYGYTF
v_gene: TRBV30; j_gene: TRBJ1-6; CDR3aa: CAWSSSRNSPLHF
v_gene: TRBV5-1; j_gene: TRBJ2-7; CDR3aa: CASSFTGGYYEQYF
v_gene: TRBV6-5; j_gene: TRBJ1-2; CDR3aa: CASSYGETNYGYTF
v_gene: TRBV5-1; j_gene: TRBJ2-1; CDR3aa: CASSFTAGGSYNEQFF
v_gene: TRBV28; j_gene: TRBJ1-1; CDR3aa: CASSLTRRGDTEAFF
v_gene: TRBV7-2; j_gene: TRBJ1-3; CDR3aa: CASSYTGGGGNTIYF
v_gene: TRBV27; j_gene: TRBJ1-6; CDR3aa: CASRRIRQSSYNSPLHF
v_gene: TRBV5-1; j_gene: TRBJ2-7; CDR3aa: CASSLWQGYGEQYF
v_gene: TRBV30; j_gene: TRBJ2-7; CDR3aa: CACSRDIVYEQYF
v_gene: TRBV2; j_gene: TRBJ2-7; CDR3aa: CASSEAYSGYEQYF